The TCR beta chain under discussion was sequenced for a study of neurological immune-mediated disorders. The CDR3 is made up of 16 amino acids. Germline V gene data show CDR1 as SGHDT and CDR2 as YYEEEE. The V and J ends lost 2 bases and 3 bases respectively, with 17 bases between them. TCRdb independently ran MiXCR on the 5' RACE reads; one entry per CDR3 protein. The data show 55,000 to 65,000 distinct CDR3 sequences, over 9.5% seen once. The chain links TRBV5-6 to TRBJ2-5; a possible D gene is TRBD2 (6 bases). The TCR was taken from a woman aged 55-69 years with HTLV-1-associated myelopathy (HAM/TSP). The sequencing sample was made of PBMCs. Here the CDR3 DNA reads TGTGCCAGCAGCTTCGGAGGGCTGGGAAAGGAAGAGACCCAGTACTTC. This sequence encodes CASSFGGLGKEETQYF.